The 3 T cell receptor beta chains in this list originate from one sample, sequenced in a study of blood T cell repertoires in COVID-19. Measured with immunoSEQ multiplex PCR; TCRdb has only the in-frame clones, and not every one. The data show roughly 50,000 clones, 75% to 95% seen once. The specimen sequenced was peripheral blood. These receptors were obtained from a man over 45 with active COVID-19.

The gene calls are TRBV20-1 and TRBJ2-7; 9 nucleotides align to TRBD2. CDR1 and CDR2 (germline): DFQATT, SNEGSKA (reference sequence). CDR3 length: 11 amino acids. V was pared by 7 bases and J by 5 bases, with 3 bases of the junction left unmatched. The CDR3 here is CSGLAGNEQYF. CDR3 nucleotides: TGCAGTGGCCTAGCGGGGAACGAGCAGTACTTC.

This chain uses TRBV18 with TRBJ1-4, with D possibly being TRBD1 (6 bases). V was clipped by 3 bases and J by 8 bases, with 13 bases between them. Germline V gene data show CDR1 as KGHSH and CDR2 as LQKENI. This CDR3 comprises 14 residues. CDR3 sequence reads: CASSPDSLGEKLFF. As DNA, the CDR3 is TGTGCCAGCTCACCGGACAGCCTGGGGGAAAAACTGTTTTTT.

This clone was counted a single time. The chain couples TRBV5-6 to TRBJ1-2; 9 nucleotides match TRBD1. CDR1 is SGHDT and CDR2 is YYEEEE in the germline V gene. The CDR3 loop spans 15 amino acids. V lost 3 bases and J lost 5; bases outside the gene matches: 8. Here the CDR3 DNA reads TGTGCCAGCAGCTACGCCGGGACAGGGCGATATGGCTACACCTTC. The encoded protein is CASSYAGTGRYGYTF. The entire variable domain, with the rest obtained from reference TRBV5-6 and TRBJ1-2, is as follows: DAGVTQSPTHLIKTRGQQVTLRCSPKSGHDTVSWYQQALGQGPQFIFQYYEEEERQRGNFPDRFSGHQFPNYSSELNVNALLLGDSALYLCASSYAGTGRYGYTFGSGTRLTVV.